Below are 10 T cell receptor beta chains sequenced from a single sample in a study of blood T cell repertoires in COVID-19 (dated by TCRdb to about 2020). Library preparation employed the immunoSEQ multiplex PCR assay. The table comes from immuneACCESS by way of TCRdb, which keeps in-frame sequences with V and J called. Part of the clones is missing from these tables; in studies checked, under half for an unresolved V gene and the rest for unknown reasons. Across this sample there are about 270,000 clones, with approximately 90% seen only once. The ten largest account for 2.4% of the sample. Sequenced material: PBMCs or T cells enriched from blood (not recorded which). The receptors derive from a woman aged 18-30 years who had recovered from COVID-19.

This clone was counted once. The chain has TRBV6-5 and TRBJ1-5, with 8 bases that match TRBD1. J lost 3 bases, V lost 4 bases, and 5 bases had no gene match. Germline V gives CDR1 MNHEY, CDR2 SVGAGI. The CDR3 length is 15 residues. CDR3 amino acids: CASSLQTGVNQPQHF. The DNA of the CDR3 is TGTGCCAGCAGTTTACAGACAGGGGTCAATCAGCCCCAGCATTTT.

In the case of this clone: At the DNA level, this CDR3 is encoded by other sequences in the same sample as well. V usage is TRBV24-1 and J usage is TRBJ1-5; D remains ambiguous. V was pared by 2 bases and J by 1 base, with 5 bases between. CDR1 and CDR2 from the germline V gene are KGHDR and SFDVKD. The CDR3 consists of 14 residues. The CDR3 region has the DNA TGTGCCACCAGTGATTCCCGGAGCAATCAGCCCCAGCATTTT. Translated: CATSDSRSNQPQHF.

As concerns this clone: Within the sample, other DNA sequences also encode this same CDR3. The chain carries TRBV27 and TRBJ2-7; tentative D call: TRBD1 (5 bases). The V end was cut by 2 bases, the J end by 0 bases, with 5 bases between. CDR3 size: 13 residues. The V gene's germline CDR1 is MNHEY and CDR2 SMNVEV (reference sequence). Here the CDR3 DNA reads TGTGCCAGCAGTTTAGACAGCTCCTACGAGCAGTACTTC. This gives the protein CASSLDSSYEQYF.

This clone was observed a few times. The CDR3 region has the DNA TGTGCCAGCAGCAAAGGGAGCGGGGAGACCCAGTACTTC. As protein: CASSKGSGETQYF. The chain combines TRBV11-2 with TRBJ2-5, with a weak D call TRBD2 (6 bases). There are 13 residues in the CDR3. Between the trimmed V and J ends, which lost 5 bases and 5 bases, there was a span of 12 bases. CDR1 and CDR2 (germline): SGHAT, FQNNGV. The whole variable domain, remainder taken from reference TRBV11-2 and TRBJ2-5, is EAGVAQSPRYKIIEKRQSVAFWCNPISGHATLYWYQQILGQGPKLLIQFQNNGVVDDSQLPKDRFSAERLKGVDSTLKIQPAKLEDSAVYLCASSKGSGETQYFGPGTRLLVL.

The chain links TRBV6-5 to TRBJ1-1; the D is unclear. Germline V lookup: CDR1 MNHEY, CDR2 SVGAGI. Trimming removed 8 bases from V and 4 bases from J, with 14 bases in between. The CDR3 runs to 13 residues. The CDR3 nucleotides read TGTGCCAGCCTAGGGAGAAGGGCCACTGAAGCTTTCTTT. Its translation: CASLGRRATEAFF.

The V gene is TRBV6-5, the J gene TRBJ1-6; TRBD1 agrees at 9 bases. This CDR3 spans 15 amino acids. Trimming removed 7 bases from V and 5 bases from J; junction bases left unmatched: 6. Looked up from germline, CDR1 is MNHEY and CDR2 is SVGAGI. The CDR3 loop is CASKNGQGNNSPLHF. In nucleotides, the CDR3 is TGTGCCAGCAAAAACGGACAGGGGAATAATTCACCCCTCCACTTT.

V is TRBV27 and J is TRBJ2-7; 10 bases line up with TRBD1. CDR1 and CDR2 (germline): MNHEY, SMNVEV (reference sequence). The J segment lost 2 bases and the V segment lost 3 bases, leaving 4 bases of the junction unmatched. The CDR3 runs to 15 residues. CDR3 residues: CASSFRDRGTYEQYF. DNA for the CDR3: TGTGCCAGCAGTTTCCGGGACAGGGGTACCTACGAGCAGTACTTC.

The gene calls are TRBV10-3 and TRBJ2-3; no clear D gene. V lost 2 bases to trimming and J lost 5 bases, with 14 bases between them. Germline assignment: CDR1 ENHRY and CDR2 SYGVKD. The CDR3 extends over 15 amino acids. The CDR3 reads CAISELTGGKDTQYF. The CDR3 DNA reads as TGTGCCATCAGTGAGCTTACGGGTGGTAAAGATACGCAGTATTTT.

CDR3 in DNA: TGTGCCAGTAGTCGAGGAGGAACGACCGGACGGGAAAAACTGTTTTTT. This gives the protein CASSRGGTTGREKLFF. The J gene is TRBJ1-4, the V gene TRBV19; D call uncertain. CDR1 and CDR2 (germline): LNHDA, SQIVND (reference sequence). This CDR3 region has 16 residues. V dropped 5 bases and J dropped 8 bases, with 21 bases sitting between them.

This chain links TRBV27 with TRBJ1-2, with D possibly matching TRBD1 (5 bases). CDR1 and CDR2 from the germline V gene are MNHEY and SMNVEV (reference sequence). This CDR3 has 14 residues. The V and J ends lost 2 bases and 4 bases respectively, with 11 bases between them. The CDR3 DNA is TGTGCCAGCAGTTTAAGGGGTGAAACCTATGGCTACACCTTC. Its protein is CASSLRGETYGYTF.